A selection of T cell receptor beta chains follows, all from one sample in a study of blood T cell repertoires in COVID-19. Clones were read by immunoSEQ multiplex PCR, and TCRdb kept only the in-frame ones, dropping some. The sample has about 78,000 clones, around 86% seen once. Sequenced: peripheral blood. Every receptor here comes from a man aged 50 to 60 with active or convalescent COVID-19. The CDR3 runs from the conserved cysteine through the conserved F or W. Fields, in order: J gene, D gene, V gene, clone size, CDR3 protein, CDR3 DNA. The D gene is left open where the match is weak. Some rows mark clone size as missing; the rest say once, few, many or name a class of expanded clone.

TRBJ2-2,.,TRBV24-1,.,CATSGGPPNTGELFF,TGTGCCACCTCCGGTGGGCCCCCGAACACCGGGGAGCTGTTTTTT
TRBJ2-6,.,TRBV5-1,.,CASSSPEASGANVLTF,TGCGCCAGCAGCTCACCGGAGGCTTCAGGGGCCAACGTCCTGACTTTC
TRBJ2-5,TRBD1,TRBV29-1,once,CSVEDQGARDQYF,TGCAGCGTTGAGGATCAGGGGGCGAGGGACCAGTACTTC
TRBJ1-1,TRBD1,TRBV2,.,CAGERQGAGEAFF,TGTGCCGGAGAGCGACAGGGGGCAGGTGAAGCTTTCTTT
TRBJ2-1,TRBD2,TRBV4-2,.,CASSQAGGGANEQFF,TGTGCCAGCAGCCAAGCCGGCGGGGGGGCCAATGAGCAGTTCTTC
TRBJ2-3,.,TRBV7-8,.,CASSLGSRGRGDTQYF,TGTGCCAGCAGCTTAGGCTCCCGAGGGCGTGGAGATACGCAGTATTTT
TRBJ2-7,.,TRBV9,.,CASSVSVDRLYEQYF,TGTGCCAGCAGCGTATCCGTGGACAGACTCTACGAGCAGTACTTC
TRBJ1-6,.,TRBV19,.,CASSIPRSYNSPLHF,TGTGCCAGTAGTATACCCCGGTCGTATAATTCACCCCTCCACTTT
TRBJ1-1,.,TRBV14,.,CASSQGTTWSTEAFF,TGTGCCAGCAGCCAAGGAACCACATGGAGCACTGAAGCTTTCTTT
TRBJ1-1,.,TRBV5-6,.,CASSPGQMNTEAFF,TGTGCCAGCAGCCCCGGACAGATGAACACTGAAGCTTTCTTT
TRBJ1-1,.,TRBV18,.,CASSPPGTKNTEAFF,TGTGCCAGCTCACCTCCCGGGACAAAGAACACTGAAGCTTTCTTT
TRBJ2-1,TRBD2,TRBV6-4,.,CASSDRTSNEQFF,TGTGCCAGCAGTGACCGGACTAGCAATGAGCAGTTCTTC
TRBJ1-1,.,TRBV10-3,.,CAIRSSGAEAFF,TGTGCCATCAGGTCGTCGGGGGCTGAAGCTTTCTTT